This T cell receptor beta chain was retrieved from a study of blood T cell repertoires in COVID-19. Overall study context: T cells, B-cell-depleted T cells, or PBMCs provided the cDNA or gDNA that served as material.

CDR3 length: 15 residues. Germline CDR1 reads SGHRS; CDR2 reads YFSETQ. The V gene end was trimmed by 1 base and the J gene end by 3 bases; junction bases not matched to a gene: 4. Data came from immunoSEQ multiplex PCR; TCRdb stores just in-frame clones and leaves some out. The sample contains tens of thousands of clones, 84% of which appear only once. The TCR originated in a man aged 35 to 55 with acute or convalescent COVID-19. Material: peripheral blood. J is TRBJ2-5 and V is TRBV5-1, with 9 positions matching TRBD2. This CDR3 reads CASSLILAGEETQYF. CDR3 coding DNA: TGCGCCAGCAGCTTGATATTAGCGGGAGAAGAGACCCAGTACTTC.